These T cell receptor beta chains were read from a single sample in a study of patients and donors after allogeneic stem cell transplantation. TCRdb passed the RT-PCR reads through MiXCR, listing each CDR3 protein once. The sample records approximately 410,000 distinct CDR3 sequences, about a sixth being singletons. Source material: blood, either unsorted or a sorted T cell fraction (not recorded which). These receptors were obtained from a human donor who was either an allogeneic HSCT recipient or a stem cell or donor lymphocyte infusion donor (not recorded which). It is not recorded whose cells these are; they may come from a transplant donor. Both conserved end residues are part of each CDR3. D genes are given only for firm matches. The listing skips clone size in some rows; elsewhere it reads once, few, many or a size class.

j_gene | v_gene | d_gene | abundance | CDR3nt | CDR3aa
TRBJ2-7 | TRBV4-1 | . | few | TGCGCCAGCAGCCCATGGACGTTTAGCTCCTACGAGCAGTACTTC | CASSPWTFSSYEQYF
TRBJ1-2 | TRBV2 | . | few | TGTGCCAGCGGGGGGTGGTCGGAGTTTGGCTACACCTTC | CASGGWSEFGYTF
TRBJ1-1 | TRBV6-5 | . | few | TGTGCCAGCAGTTACAGGGTGGCAGGGGATAACACTGAAGCTTTCTTT | CASSYRVAGDNTEAFF
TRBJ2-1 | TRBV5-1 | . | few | TGCGCCAGCAGCTTGTGGTTCGGATTGAGCTCCTACAATGAGCAGTTCTTC | CASSLWFGLSSYNEQFF
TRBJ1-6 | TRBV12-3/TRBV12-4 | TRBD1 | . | TGTGCCAGCAGGAAGGGACAGCGTTCACCCCTCCACTTT | CASRKGQRSPLHF
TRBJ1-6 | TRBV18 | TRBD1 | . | TGTGCCAGCTCACCGACCAATACAGGGGGCGAAACACCCCTCCACTTT | CASSPTNTGGETPLHF
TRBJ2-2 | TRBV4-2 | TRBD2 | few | TGTGCCAGCAGCCAAGGGGCAGCGGGGCTTTCCACCGGGGAGCTGTTTTTT | CASSQGAAGLSTGELFF
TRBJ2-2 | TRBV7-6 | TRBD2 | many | TGTGCCAGCAGCTCACTAGGCGGGAGAGGGACCGGGGAGCTGTTTTTT | CASSSLGGRGTGELFF
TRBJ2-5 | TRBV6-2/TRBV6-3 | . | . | TGTGCCAGCACCACCTTGGGCTTTATAGAGACCCAGTACTTC | CASTTLGFIETQYF
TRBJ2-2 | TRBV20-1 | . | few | TGCAGTGCTAGAGATCTGGGCGAGAACACCGGGGAGCTGTTTTTT | CSARDLGENTGELFF
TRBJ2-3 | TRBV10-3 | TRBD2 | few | TGTGCCAGCGGGGGGACTAGCGGGGATGGAGATACGCAGTATTTT | CASGGTSGDGDTQYF
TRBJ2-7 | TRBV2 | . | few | TGTGCCAGCAGGGGGGTGAGCGAGCAGTACTTC | CASRGVSEQYF
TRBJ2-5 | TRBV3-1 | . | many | TGTGCCAGCAGCCCCTGGCTGGAGACCCAGTACTTC | CASSPWLETQYF
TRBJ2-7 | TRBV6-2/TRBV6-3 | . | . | TGTGCCAGCAGTAACTCGGGGTCGCAGTACTTC | CASSNSGSQYF
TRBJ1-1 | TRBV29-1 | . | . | TGCAGCGTTGAAGCGACAGTAGGCACTGAAGCTTTCTTT | CSVEATVGTEAFF
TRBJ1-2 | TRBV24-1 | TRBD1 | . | TGTGCCACCAGTGATCCCGGGACAGGGTTTGGCTACACCTTC | CATSDPGTGFGYTF
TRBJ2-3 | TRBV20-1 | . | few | TGCAGTGCTAGAGATAGGGGGAGTGGCGATACGCAGTATTTT | CSARDRGSGDTQYF
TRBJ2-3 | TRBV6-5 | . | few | TGTGCCAGCAGTTACGGAAGGGACTTCCGTAGCACAGATACGCAGTATTTT | CASSYGRDFRSTDTQYF
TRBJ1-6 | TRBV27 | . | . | TGTGCCAGTTTCGACATGACGGAGAATTCACCCCTCCACTTT | CASFDMTENSPLHF
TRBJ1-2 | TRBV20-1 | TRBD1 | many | TGCAGTGCTAGACCCGGGACAGGGAACTATGGCTACACCTTC | CSARPGTGNYGYTF
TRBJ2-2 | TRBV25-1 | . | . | TGTGCCAGCAGTGAATTTGAGGGAGTGAACACCGGGGAGCTGTTTTTT | CASSEFEGVNTGELFF
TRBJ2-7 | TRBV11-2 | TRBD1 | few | TGTGCCAGCAGTCGGGACAGCTACCATCTCTACGAGCAGTACTTC | CASSRDSYHLYEQYF
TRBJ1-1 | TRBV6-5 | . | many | TGTGCCAGCAGACGAGGGAACACTGAAGCTTTCTTT | CASRRGNTEAFF
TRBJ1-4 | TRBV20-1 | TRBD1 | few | TGCAGTGCTAGAGTCCCAGGGGGCTCCGCTAATGAAAAACTGTTTTTT | CSARVPGGSANEKLFF
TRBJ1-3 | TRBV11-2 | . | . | TGTGCCAGCAGCTTGAGGGGATCGCCTCGCCTCTCTGGAAACACCATATATTTT | CASSLRGSPRLSGNTIYF
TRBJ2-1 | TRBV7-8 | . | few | TGTGCCAGCAGTCCTCCGGGACTGGCTTACAATGAGCAGTTCTTC | CASSPPGLAYNEQFF
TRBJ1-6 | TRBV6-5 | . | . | TGTGCCAGCAGTTACGGGACCTATAATTCACCCCTCCACTTT | CASSYGTYNSPLHF
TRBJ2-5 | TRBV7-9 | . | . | TGTGCCAGCAGCTTACAGGGCTCCCAGTACTTC | CASSLQGSQYF
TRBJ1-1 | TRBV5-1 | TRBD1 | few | TGCGCCAGCAGCCCGGGGACAGAACCTGTCAGGAACACTGAAGCTTTCTTT | CASSPGTEPVRNTEAFF
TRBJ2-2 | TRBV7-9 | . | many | TGTGCCAGCAGCCACGCGGGTGCCGGGGAGCTGTTTTTT | CASSHAGAGELFF
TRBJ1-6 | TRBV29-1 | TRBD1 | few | TGCAGCGTTCAGGACAGGGTTAATTCACCCCTCCACTTT | CSVQDRVNSPLHF
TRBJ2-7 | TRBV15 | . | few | TGTGCCACCAGCAGAGATGTCAGGGCACCCTACGAGCAGTACTTC | CATSRDVRAPYEQYF
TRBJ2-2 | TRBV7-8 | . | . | TGTGCCAGCAGCTATTTGAACAGGGTATCGAACACCGGGGAGCTGTTTTTT | CASSYLNRVSNTGELFF
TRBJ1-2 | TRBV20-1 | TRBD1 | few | TGCAGTGCTAGAGGGGACAGGGGCTATGGCTACACCTTC | CSARGDRGYGYTF
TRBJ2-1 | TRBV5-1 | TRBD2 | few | TGCGCCAGCAGCTTGACAGCGGGAGCATACAATGAGCAGTTCTTC | CASSLTAGAYNEQFF
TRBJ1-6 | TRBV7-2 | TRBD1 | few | TGTGCCAGCAGCTTAGGGGGACAGGGGAGATCACCCCTCCACTTT | CASSLGGQGRSPLHF
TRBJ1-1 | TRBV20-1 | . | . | TGCAGTGCCCTTGCCATGCTTGGGGGCACTGAAGCTTTCTTT | CSALAMLGGTEAFF
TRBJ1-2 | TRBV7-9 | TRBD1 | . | TGTGCCAGCAGCCAAGGACAGGGGGCTGAGTATGGCTACACCTTC | CASSQGQGAEYGYTF
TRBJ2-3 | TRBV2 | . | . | TGTGCCAGCAGTGACAGGGTGGCAGATACGCAGTATTTT | CASSDRVADTQYF
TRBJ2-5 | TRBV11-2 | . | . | TGTGCCAGCAGCTTAGATCGGCGGACACACCAAGAGACCCAGTACTTC | CASSLDRRTHQETQYF
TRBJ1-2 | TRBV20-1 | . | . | TGCAGTCGCCCGGCCGGAAACGGCTACACCTTC | CSRPAGNGYTF
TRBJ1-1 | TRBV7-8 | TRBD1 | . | TGTGCCAGCAGCTTAGGGACAGGGGCCTATGACACTGAAGCTTTCTTT | CASSLGTGAYDTEAFF
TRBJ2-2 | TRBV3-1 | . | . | TGTGCCAGCAGCCAACAAGCCGCCACCGGGGAGCTGTTTTTT | CASSQQAATGELFF
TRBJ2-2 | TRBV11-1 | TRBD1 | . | TGTGCCAGCAGTCACGGCTCATTCGACAGGGGGAACACCGGGGAGCTGTTTTTT | CASSHGSFDRGNTGELFF
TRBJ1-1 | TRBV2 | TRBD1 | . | TGTGCCAGCAGTGATGACAGGACAGGGGGGCTGAACACTGAAGCTTTCTTT | CASSDDRTGGLNTEAFF
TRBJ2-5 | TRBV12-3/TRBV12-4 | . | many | TGTGCCAGCAGCTTGAGGGGAGAGACCCAGTACTTC | CASSLRGETQYF
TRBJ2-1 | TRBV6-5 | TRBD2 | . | TGTGCCAGCAGTTACTCTCCGGGACTAGCGGGCAATGAGCAGTTCTTC | CASSYSPGLAGNEQFF
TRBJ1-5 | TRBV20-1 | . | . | TGCAGTGCTAGAGATCGTCGCTTTTATAGCAATCAGCCCCAGCATTTT | CSARDRRFYSNQPQHF